The subject of this entry is one T cell receptor beta chain. The target antigen is unknown. The sample is drawn from a study of T-cell memory formation after mild COVID-19. Overall study: TCR clusters largely stayed donor specific. General study findings and limits: Clones that shrank (day 15 to 85) were balanced CD4/CD8, whereas later expanders leaned CD4+.

TCRdb itself ran the 5' RACE reads through MiXCR, one entry per CDR3 protein. This table holds some 190,000 distinct CDR3 sequences, 18% found once. CDR3 length: 14 residues. The V segment lost 10 bases and the J segment 0 bases; nucleotides outside the gene matches: 6. Germline V CDR1 and CDR2: SNHLY, FYNNEI. The J gene is TRBJ2-1, the V gene TRBV2; 7 nucleotides align to TRBD2. The receptor comes from an adult woman who had mild COVID-19 (a few samples of this study predate the infection). Cell type and time point are not known. Specimen: PBMCs or a T cell subset sorted from them (not recorded which). The CDR3 loop reads CANTGGSSYNEQFF. CDR3 bases: TGTGCCAACACCGGGGGGTCCTCCTACAATGAGCAGTTCTTC.